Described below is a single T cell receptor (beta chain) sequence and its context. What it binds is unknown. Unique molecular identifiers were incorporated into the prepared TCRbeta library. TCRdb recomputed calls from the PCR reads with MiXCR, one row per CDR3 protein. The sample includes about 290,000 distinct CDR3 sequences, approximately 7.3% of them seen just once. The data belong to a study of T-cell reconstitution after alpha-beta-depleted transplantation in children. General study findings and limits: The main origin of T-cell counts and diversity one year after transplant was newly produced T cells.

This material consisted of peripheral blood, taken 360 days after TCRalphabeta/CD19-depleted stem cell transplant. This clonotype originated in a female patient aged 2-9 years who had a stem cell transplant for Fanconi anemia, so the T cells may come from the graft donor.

The DNA of the CDR3 is TGCAGTGCTCCCATCAGGGGGGAAGCTTTCTTT. Translation: CSAPIRGEAFF. The chain combines TRBV20-1 with TRBJ1-1; 7 bases match TRBD1. CDR1 and CDR2 from the germline V gene are DFQATT and SNEGSKA (reference sequence). The V gene end was trimmed by 5 bases and the J gene end by 8 bases; junction bases not matched to a gene: 5. The CDR3 covers 11 residues.